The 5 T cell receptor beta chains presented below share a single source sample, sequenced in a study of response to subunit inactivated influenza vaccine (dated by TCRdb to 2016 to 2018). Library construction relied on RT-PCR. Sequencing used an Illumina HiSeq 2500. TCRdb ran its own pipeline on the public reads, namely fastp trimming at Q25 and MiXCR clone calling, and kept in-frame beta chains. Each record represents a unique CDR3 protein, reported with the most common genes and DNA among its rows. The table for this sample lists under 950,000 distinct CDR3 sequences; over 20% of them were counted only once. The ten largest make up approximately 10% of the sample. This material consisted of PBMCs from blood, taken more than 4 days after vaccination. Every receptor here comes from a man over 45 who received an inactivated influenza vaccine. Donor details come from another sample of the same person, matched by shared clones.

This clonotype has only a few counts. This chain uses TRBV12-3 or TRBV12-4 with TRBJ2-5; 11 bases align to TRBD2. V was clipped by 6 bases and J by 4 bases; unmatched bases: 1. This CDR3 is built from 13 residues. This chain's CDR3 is CASRGLAVETQYF. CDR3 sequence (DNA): TGTGCCAGCAGGGGACTAGCGGTAGAGACCCAGTACTTC.

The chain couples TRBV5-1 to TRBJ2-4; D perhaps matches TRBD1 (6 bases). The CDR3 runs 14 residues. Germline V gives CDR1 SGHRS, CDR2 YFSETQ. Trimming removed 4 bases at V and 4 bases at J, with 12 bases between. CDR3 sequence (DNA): TGCGCCAGCAGCCCGGGACACCCGAAAAACATTCAGTACTTC. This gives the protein CASSPGHPKNIQYF.

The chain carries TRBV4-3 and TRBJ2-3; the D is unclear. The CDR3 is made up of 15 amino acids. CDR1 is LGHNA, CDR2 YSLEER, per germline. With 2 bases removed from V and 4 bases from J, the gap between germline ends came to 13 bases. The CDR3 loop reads CASSQQRKGPDTQYF. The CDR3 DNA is TGCGCCAGCAGCCAACAGAGGAAGGGTCCAGATACGCAGTATTTT.

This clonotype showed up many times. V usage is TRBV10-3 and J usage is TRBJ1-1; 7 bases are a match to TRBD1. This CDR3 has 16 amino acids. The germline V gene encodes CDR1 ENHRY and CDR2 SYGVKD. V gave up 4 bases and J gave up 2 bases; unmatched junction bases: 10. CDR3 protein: CAISGGPGTANTEAFF. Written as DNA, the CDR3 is TGTGCCATCAGTGGGGGTCCCGGGACAGCTAACACTGAAGCTTTCTTT.

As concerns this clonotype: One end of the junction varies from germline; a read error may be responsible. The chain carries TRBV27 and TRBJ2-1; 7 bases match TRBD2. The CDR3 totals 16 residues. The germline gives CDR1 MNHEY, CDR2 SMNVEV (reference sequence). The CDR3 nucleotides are TGTGCCAGCAGTGCCGCGGGCCTAGCGGCTCACAATGAGCAGTTCTTT. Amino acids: CASSAAGLAAHNEQFF.